The 22 T cell receptor beta chains below come from one sample, sequenced in a study of blood T cell repertoires in COVID-19. Sequencing used immunoSEQ multiplex PCR; TCRdb keeps in-frame clones, though not all of them. The sample has tens of thousands of clones, roughly 84% seen once. The specimen was peripheral blood. The receptor source for this set is a woman of 80 years or more with acute or convalescent COVID-19.

The rearrangement links TRBV6-5 to TRBJ2-5, with 8 nucleotides matching TRBD1. The length of the CDR3 is 16 residues. Germline CDR1 MNHEY, CDR2 SVGAGI. The ends lost 0 bases at V and 1 base at J; junction bases unmatched: 4. The CDR3 region has the DNA TGTGCCAGCAGTTACTCTGGAGACAGGGGCCAAGAGACCCAGTACTTC. Translation gives CASSYSGDRGQETQYF.

This chain connects TRBV30 to TRBJ1-6, with D maybe TRBD1 (5 bases). Germline-derived CDR1 and CDR2 are GTSNPN and SVGIG (reference sequence). V gave up 4 bases and J gave up 7 bases, with 17 bases separating them. The CDR3 loop spans 15 amino acids. The CDR3 here is CAWTPLAGLNSPLHF. CDR3 nucleotides: TGTGCCTGGACTCCACTGGCAGGGTTGAATTCACCCCTCCACTTT.

The CDR3 bases are TGCGCCAGCAGCCTGGGGACAGGTCCGACGGCGGGCTACACCTTC. Protein sequence: CASSLGTGPTAGYTF. The chain joins TRBV5-1 to TRBJ1-2; TRBD1 agrees at 8 bases. V lost 4 bases, J lost 8 bases, and 13 bases stayed unmatched. The CDR3 sequence is 15 residues long. The germline gives CDR1 SGHRS, CDR2 YFSETQ. The full variable domain, completed using reference TRBV5-1 and TRBJ1-2, is KAGVTQTPRYLIKTRGQQVTLSCSPISGHRSVSWYQQTPGQGLQFLFEYFSETQRNKGNFPGRFSGRQFSNSRSEMNVSTLELGDSALYLCASSLGTGPTAGYTFGSGTRLTVV.

V is TRBV5-1 and J is TRBJ2-2; 8 bases are a match to TRBD1. This CDR3 is 14 amino acids long. V shed 5 bases, J shed 4 bases, and the junction held 4 bases outside the gene matches. The V gene's germline CDR1 is SGHRS and CDR2 YFSETQ. CDR3 region: CASSGQGSTGELFF. The CDR3 DNA reads TGCGCCAGCAGTGGACAGGGTAGCACCGGGGAGCTGTTTTTT.

This clone was seen just once. The gene calls are TRBV29-1 and TRBJ1-5; tentative D call: TRBD1 (6 bases). Trimming stripped 7 bases from V and 1 base from J, with 14 bases between. This CDR3 comprises 14 residues. Per germline, CDR1 SQVTM and CDR2 ANQGSEA. CDR3 in amino acids: CSAAQGGSNQPQHF. The CDR3 nucleotides are TGCAGCGCCGCACAGGGTGGAAGCAATCAGCCCCAGCATTTT.

The chain employs TRBV19 and TRBJ2-2, with D perhaps matching TRBD1 (6 bases). V was pared by 5 bases and J by 6 bases, with 13 bases between. CDR1 and CDR2 (germline): LNHDA, SQIVND (reference sequence). The CDR3 spans 14 residues. The CDR3 here is CASSGFPGAGELFF. The CDR3 nucleotides are TGTGCCAGTAGTGGTTTTCCAGGGGCCGGGGAGCTGTTTTTT.

CDR3: CASSKGTVETQYF. CDR3 DNA sequence: TGTGCCAGCAGTAAGGGGACAGTGGAGACCCAGTACTTC. The genes are TRBV6-6 and TRBJ2-5, with 7 bases identical to TRBD1. Trimming removed 5 bases from V and 5 bases from J; junction bases left unmatched: 5. CDR1 is MNHNY and CDR2 is SVGAGI in the germline V gene (reference sequence). This CDR3 region has 13 residues.

This rearrangement joins TRBV29-1 to TRBJ2-1; TRBD1 matches at 8 bases. Looked up from germline, CDR1 is SQVTM and CDR2 is ANQGSEA. The CDR3 loop spans 16 amino acids. V gave up 0 bases and J gave up 5 bases; unmatched junction bases: 9. The DNA of the CDR3 is TGCAGCGTTGAAGAGAGGCGCGGACAGGGTCACAATGAGCAGTTCTTC. Amino acid sequence: CSVEERRGQGHNEQFF.

The chain couples TRBV11-2 to TRBJ2-3; D uncertain. The germline V and J ends were trimmed by 1 base and 4 bases, with 6 bases remaining between them. Per the germline V gene, CDR1 is SGHAT and CDR2 is FQNNGV. CDR3 length: 13 residues. In nucleotides, the CDR3 is TGTGCCAGCAGCTTAGGAGGAGCAGATACGCAGTATTTT. Translated, it gives CASSLGGADTQYF.

The J gene is TRBJ2-3, the V gene TRBV5-6; 7 bases line up with TRBD1. In germline, CDR1 is SGHDT, CDR2 YYEEEE. With 0 bases clipped from V and 5 bases from J, the junction kept 3 bases outside the gene matches. This CDR3 is 14 amino acids long. CDR3 sequence reads: CASSLGQGKDTQYF. The CDR3 DNA follows: TGTGCCAGCAGCTTGGGACAGGGTAAAGATACGCAGTATTTT.

The rearrangement links TRBV29-1 to TRBJ1-5; TRBD1 matches 12 bases. From germline, CDR1 is SQVTM and CDR2 ANQGSEA. The V gene end was trimmed by 6 bases and the J gene end by 5 bases; junction bases not matched to a gene: 11. CDR3 length equals 16 residues. CDR3 nucleotide sequence: TGCAGCGTCGCCGGGACAGGGGGCGGGAAGGATCAGCCCCAGCATTTT. It specifies CSVAGTGGGKDQPQHF.

This chain connects TRBV6-5 to TRBJ2-7, with TRBD1 matching 8 bases. CDR3 size: 13 residues. Germline V gene sequence: CDR1 MNHEY, CDR2 SVGAGI. With 4 bases clipped from V and 6 bases from J, the junction kept 5 bases outside the gene matches. Here the CDR3 reads CASSFDRGGEQYF. Written as DNA, the CDR3 is TGTGCCAGCAGTTTTGACAGGGGCGGCGAGCAGTACTTC.

A single count supports this clone. This chain connects TRBV2 to TRBJ2-5, with TRBD2 identical over 13 bases. Germline V gives CDR1 SNHLY, CDR2 FYNNEI. The CDR3 consists of 16 residues. Trimming cost V 8 bases and J 4 bases; bases outside gene matches: 10. For the CDR3, the DNA is TGTGCCAGCTCAACTAGCGGGGGGGCCTTGGGAGAGACCCAGTACTTC. Its protein is CASSTSGGALGETQYF.

This clone was counted a single time. The rearrangement links TRBV6-5 to TRBJ2-7; possibly TRBD2 for D (5 bases). The CDR3 length is 13 residues. Germline V gives CDR1 MNHEY, CDR2 SVGAGI. V lost 8 bases and J lost 0, with 11 bases in between. CDR3 nucleotide sequence: TGTGCCAGCGGGCGGGTAGCCTCCTACGAGCAGTACTTC. It yields the protein CASGRVASYEQYF.

This clone was seen a few times. V is TRBV2 and J is TRBJ1-6; D possibly corresponds to TRBD1 (5 bases). Germline assignment: CDR1 SNHLY and CDR2 FYNNEI. The CDR3 is 15 residues long. V lost 7 bases and J lost 9, with 19 bases in between. The CDR3 coding sequence is TGTGCCAGCAAAAAAGGGACGGAGGGAATTTCACCCCTCCACTTT. This translates into CASKKGTEGISPLHF. The full variable domain, its missing parts supplied by reference TRBV2 and TRBJ1-6, is EPEVTQTPSHQVTQMGQEVILRCVPISNHLYFYWYRQILGQKVEFLVSFYNNEISEKSEIFDDQFSVERPDGSNFTLKIRSTKLEDSAMYFCASKKGTEGISPLHFGNGTRLTVT.

This clone is a singleton in its sample. The J gene is TRBJ1-5, the V gene TRBV30; D call uncertain. The CDR3 runs 13 residues. From germline, CDR1 is GTSNPN and CDR2 SVGIG (reference sequence). V lost 2 bases and J 7 bases, leaving 12 bases between the germline ends. The CDR3 loop is CAWSLGLDQPQHF. CDR3 nucleotides: TGTGCCTGGAGTCTCGGGTTAGACCAGCCCCAGCATTTT.

This sequence joins TRBV7-3 and TRBJ2-1, with 8 bases fitting TRBD2. The CDR3 consists of 15 residues. The trim removed 5 bases at V and 2 bases at J, leaving 5 bases unmatched. Germline V gives CDR1 SGHTA, CDR2 FQGTGA. The CDR3, as DNA: TGTGCCAGCAGCGTACTACTAGCGGCCTACAATGAGCAGTTCTTC. Amino acids: CASSVLLAAYNEQFF.

CDR3 amino acids: CASSGRRAMSTDTQYF. The CDR3 coding sequence is TGTGCCAGCAGTGGGCGGCGGGCGATGAGCACAGATACGCAGTATTTT. This chain connects TRBV6-6 to TRBJ2-3, with D perhaps matching TRBD2 (5 bases). The CDR3 is 16 residues long. V lost 5 bases and J 0 bases, leaving 15 bases between the germline ends. Per the germline V gene, CDR1 is MNHNY and CDR2 is SVGAGI (reference sequence).

The chain uses TRBV6-2 or TRBV6-3 and TRBJ1-2; 9 nucleotides align to TRBD1. J was trimmed by 4 bases and V by 4 bases; bases with no gene match: 7. The CDR3 totals 15 residues. Germline CDR1 reads MNHEY; CDR2 reads SVGEGT. CDR3 sequence (DNA): TGTGCCAGCAGTTCCTCACAGGGGGCCCTCTATGGCTACACCTTC. The encoded protein is CASSSSQGALYGYTF.

The V call is TRBV3-1 (or the pseudogene TRBV3-2), the J call TRBJ2-3; weak D call: TRBD1 (5 bases). The germline CDR1 and CDR2 sequences are LGHDT and YNNKEL (reference sequence). The V end was cut by 0 bases, the J end by 0 bases, with 10 bases between. CDR3 length equals 16 residues. The CDR3 region has the DNA TGTGCCAGCAGCCAAGACCTGGGGCAGAGCACAGATACGCAGTATTTT. Translation: CASSQDLGQSTDTQYF.

This sequence joins TRBV6-1 and TRBJ2-2; 9 bases are shared with TRBD2. The CDR3 runs 16 residues. V lost 3 bases, J lost 9 bases, and 11 bases stayed unmatched. Germline V gene lookup returns CDR1 MNHNS and CDR2 SASEGT. CDR3 sequence: CASSEVKAGGYRELFF. CDR3 nucleotide sequence: TGTGCCAGCAGTGAGGTAAAAGCGGGAGGCTACCGGGAGCTGTTTTTT.

The chain uses TRBV9 and TRBJ2-7, with TRBD2 matching over 7 bases. The CDR3 spans 20 residues. Germline assignment: CDR1 SGDLS and CDR2 YYNGEE. V dropped 3 bases and J dropped 4; count of bases not matched to a gene: 25. CDR3 nucleotide sequence: TGTGCCAGCAGCGCAGATAAGCCACCCGCTAGCGGAGGAAGGGGATACGAGCAGTACTTC. As protein: CASSADKPPASGGRGYEQYF. The variable domain in full, completed from reference TRBV9 and TRBJ2-7, reads DSGVTQTPKHLITATGQRVTLRCSPRSGDLSVYWYQQSLDQGLQFLIQYYNGEERAKGNILERFSAQQFPDLHSELNLSSLELGDSALYFCASSADKPPASGGRGYEQYFGPGTRLTVT.